This paragraph reports one TCR beta chain. This sample is part of a study of Tregs in tolerant kidney transplant recipients. Germline V gene data show CDR1 as SGDLS and CDR2 as YYNGEE. V was trimmed by 0 bases and J by 3 bases, leaving 15 bases between them. This CDR3 is built from 16 residues. Assay: immunoSEQ multiplex PCR; the TCRdb copy retains only in-frame clones and omits some. The table lists 68,000 or so clones, roughly 84% of them singletons, with roughly 4% in the top ten. The sequence derives from a human donor in good health. This chain joins TRBV9 and TRBJ2-5; tentatively, D is TRBD2 (5 bases). Source material: CD4+ T cells from blood. CDR3 amino acids: CASSVGKRLDEETQYF. In DNA, the CDR3 is TGTGCCAGCAGCGTAGGAAAGCGGCTAGACGAAGAGACCCAGTACTTC.